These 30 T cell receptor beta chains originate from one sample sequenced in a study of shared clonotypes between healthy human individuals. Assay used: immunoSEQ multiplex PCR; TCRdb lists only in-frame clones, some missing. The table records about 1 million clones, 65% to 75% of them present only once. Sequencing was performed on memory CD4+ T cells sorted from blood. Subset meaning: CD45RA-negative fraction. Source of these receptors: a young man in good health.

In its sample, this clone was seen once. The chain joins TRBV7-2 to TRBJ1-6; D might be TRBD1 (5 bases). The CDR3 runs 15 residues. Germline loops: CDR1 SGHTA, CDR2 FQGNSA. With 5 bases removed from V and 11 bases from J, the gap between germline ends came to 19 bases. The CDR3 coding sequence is TGTGCCAGCAGCCCGTTAAGGGGCCAGGTCCCACCCCTCCACTTT. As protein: CASSPLRGQVPPLHF.

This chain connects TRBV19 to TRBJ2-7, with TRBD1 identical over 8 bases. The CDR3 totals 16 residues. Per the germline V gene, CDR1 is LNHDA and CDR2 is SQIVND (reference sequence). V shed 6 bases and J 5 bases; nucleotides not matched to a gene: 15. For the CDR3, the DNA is TGTGCCAGTAGCAGTCATGAGGCAGGGGGCATGGACGAGCAGTACTTC. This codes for CASSSHEAGGMDEQYF.

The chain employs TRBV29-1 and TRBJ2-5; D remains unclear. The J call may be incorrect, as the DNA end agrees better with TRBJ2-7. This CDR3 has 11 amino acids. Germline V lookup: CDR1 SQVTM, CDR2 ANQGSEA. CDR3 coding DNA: TGCAGCGTCGCGGATCACTACGAGCAGTACTTC. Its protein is CSVADHYEQYF.

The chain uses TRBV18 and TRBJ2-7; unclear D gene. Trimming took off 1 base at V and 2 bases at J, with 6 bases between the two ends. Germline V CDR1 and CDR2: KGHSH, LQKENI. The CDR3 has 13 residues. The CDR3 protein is CASSPLTAYEQYF. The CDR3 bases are TGTGCCAGCTCACCACTAACAGCCTACGAGCAGTACTTC.

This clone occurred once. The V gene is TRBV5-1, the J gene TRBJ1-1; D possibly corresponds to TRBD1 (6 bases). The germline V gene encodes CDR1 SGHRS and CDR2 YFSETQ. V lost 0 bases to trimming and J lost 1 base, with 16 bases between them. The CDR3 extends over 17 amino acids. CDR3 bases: TGCGCCAGCAGCTTGGAAGTCGGGGGGGCTAGGAACACTGAAGCTTTCTTT. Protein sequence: CASSLEVGGARNTEAFF.

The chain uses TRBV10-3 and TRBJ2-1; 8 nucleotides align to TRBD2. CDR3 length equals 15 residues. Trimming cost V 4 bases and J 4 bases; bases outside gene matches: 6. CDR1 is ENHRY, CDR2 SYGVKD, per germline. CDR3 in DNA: TGTGCCATCAGTGGGATGACTAGCGAGTACAATGAGCAGTTCTTC. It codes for CAISGMTSEYNEQFF.

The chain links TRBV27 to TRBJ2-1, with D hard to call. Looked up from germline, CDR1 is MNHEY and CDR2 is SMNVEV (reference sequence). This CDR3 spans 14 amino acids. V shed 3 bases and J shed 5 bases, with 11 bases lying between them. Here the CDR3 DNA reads TGTGCCAGCAGTTTGGGTAGAATGGACAATGAGCAGTTCTTC. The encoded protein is CASSLGRMDNEQFF.

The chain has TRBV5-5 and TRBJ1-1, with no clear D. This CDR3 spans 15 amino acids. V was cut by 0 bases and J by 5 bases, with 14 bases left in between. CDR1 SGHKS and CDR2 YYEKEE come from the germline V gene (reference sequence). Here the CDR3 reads CASSLVPGLKTEAFF. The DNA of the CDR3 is TGTGCCAGCAGCTTGGTTCCCGGACTTAAAACTGAAGCTTTCTTT.

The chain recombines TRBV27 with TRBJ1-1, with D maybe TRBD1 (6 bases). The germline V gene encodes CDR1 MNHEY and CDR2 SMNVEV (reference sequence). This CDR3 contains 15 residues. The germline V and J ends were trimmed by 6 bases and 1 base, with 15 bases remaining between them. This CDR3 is CASRTGFFPNTEAFF. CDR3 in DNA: TGTGCCAGCAGAACAGGGTTTTTCCCGAACACTGAAGCTTTCTTT.

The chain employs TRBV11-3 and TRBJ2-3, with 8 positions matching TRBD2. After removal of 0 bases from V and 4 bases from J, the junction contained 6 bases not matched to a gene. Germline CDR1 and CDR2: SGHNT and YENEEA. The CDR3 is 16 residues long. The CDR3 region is CASSLDSGGPSDTQYF. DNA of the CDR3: TGTGCCAGCAGCTTAGATTCGGGAGGGCCGTCAGATACGCAGTATTTT.

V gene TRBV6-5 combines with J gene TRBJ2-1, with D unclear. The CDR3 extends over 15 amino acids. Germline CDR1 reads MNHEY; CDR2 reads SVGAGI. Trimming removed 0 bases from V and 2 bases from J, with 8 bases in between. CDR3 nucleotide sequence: TGTGCCAGCAGTTACTCGTGGGGAACCTACAATGAGCAGTTCTTC. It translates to CASSYSWGTYNEQFF.

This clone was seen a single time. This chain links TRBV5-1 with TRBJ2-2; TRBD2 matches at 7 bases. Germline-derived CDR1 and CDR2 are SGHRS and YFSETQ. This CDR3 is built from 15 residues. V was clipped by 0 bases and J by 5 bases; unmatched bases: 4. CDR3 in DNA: TGCGCCAGCAGCTTGGTTCTAGCGGTAACCGGGGAGCTGTTTTTT. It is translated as CASSLVLAVTGELFF.

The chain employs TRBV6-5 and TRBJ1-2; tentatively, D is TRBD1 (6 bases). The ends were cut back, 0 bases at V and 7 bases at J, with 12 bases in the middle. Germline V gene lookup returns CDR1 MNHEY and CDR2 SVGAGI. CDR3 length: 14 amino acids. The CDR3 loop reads CASSYSVGGGGYTF. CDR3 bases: TGTGCCAGCAGTTACTCTGTTGGGGGCGGTGGCTACACCTTC.

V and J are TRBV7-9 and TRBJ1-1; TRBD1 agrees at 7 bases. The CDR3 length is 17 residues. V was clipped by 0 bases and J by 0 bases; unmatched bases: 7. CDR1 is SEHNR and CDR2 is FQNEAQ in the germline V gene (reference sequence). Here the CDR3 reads CASSLAGDSYMNTEAFF. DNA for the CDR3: TGTGCCAGCAGCTTAGCGGGGGACAGTTACATGAACACTGAAGCTTTCTTT.

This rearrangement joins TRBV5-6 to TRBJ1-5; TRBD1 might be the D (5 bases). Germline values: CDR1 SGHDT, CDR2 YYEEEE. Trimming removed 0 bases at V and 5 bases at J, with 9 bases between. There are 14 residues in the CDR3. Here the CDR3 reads CASSLGQGYQPQHF. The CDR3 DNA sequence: TGTGCCAGCAGCTTGGGCCAGGGTTATCAGCCCCAGCATTTT.

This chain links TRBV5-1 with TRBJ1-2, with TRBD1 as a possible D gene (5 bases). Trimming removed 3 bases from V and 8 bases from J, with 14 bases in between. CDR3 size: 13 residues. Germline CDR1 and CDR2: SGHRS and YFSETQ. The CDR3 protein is CASSSRGSEGYTF. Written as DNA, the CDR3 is TGCGCCAGCAGCTCAAGGGGATCGGAGGGCTACACCTTC.

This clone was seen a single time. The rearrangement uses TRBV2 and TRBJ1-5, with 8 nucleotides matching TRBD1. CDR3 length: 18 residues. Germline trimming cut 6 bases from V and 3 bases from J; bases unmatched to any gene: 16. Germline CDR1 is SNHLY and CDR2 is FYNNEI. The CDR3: CASRGSVQGARVNQPQHF. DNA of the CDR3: TGTGCCAGCAGAGGCTCAGTGCAGGGGGCGCGGGTCAATCAGCCCCAGCATTTT.

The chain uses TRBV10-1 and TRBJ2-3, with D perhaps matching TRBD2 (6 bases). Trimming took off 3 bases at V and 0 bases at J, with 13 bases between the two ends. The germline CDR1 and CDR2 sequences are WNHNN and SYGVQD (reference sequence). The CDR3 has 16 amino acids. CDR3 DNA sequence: TGCGCCAGCAGTGAATCGTTGGGGGGAAGCACAGATACGCAGTATTTT. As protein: CASSESLGGSTDTQYF.

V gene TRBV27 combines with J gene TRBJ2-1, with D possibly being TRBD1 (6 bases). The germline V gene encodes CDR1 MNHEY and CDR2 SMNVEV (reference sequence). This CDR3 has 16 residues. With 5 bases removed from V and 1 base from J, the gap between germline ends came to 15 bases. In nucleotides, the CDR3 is TGTGCCAGCAGTAGACCAGGGGAGTTATCCTACAATGAGCAGTTCTTC. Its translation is CASSRPGELSYNEQFF.

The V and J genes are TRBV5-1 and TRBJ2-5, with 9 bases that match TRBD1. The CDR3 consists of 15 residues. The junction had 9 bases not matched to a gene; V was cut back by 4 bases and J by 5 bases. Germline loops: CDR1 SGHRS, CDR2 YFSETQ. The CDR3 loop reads CASSTGQGLLETQYF. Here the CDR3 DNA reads TGCGCCAGCAGCACCGGACAGGGGCTGTTGGAGACCCAGTACTTC.

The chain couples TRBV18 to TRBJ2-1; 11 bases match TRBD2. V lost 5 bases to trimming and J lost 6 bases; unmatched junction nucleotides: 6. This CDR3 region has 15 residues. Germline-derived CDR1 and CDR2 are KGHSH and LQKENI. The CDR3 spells CASSSGLAGINEQFF. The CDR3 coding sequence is TGTGCCAGCTCATCCGGACTAGCGGGTATCAATGAGCAGTTCTTC.

CDR3 in amino acids: CASSLSGPRDNYGYTF. Here the CDR3 DNA reads TGTGCCAGCAGTTTATCGGGCCCGAGGGATAACTATGGCTACACCTTC. The chain has TRBV27 and TRBJ1-2; D is uncertain. The CDR3 is made up of 16 amino acids. V shed 0 bases and J shed 1 base, with 12 bases lying between them. CDR1 MNHEY and CDR2 SMNVEV come from the germline V gene (reference sequence).

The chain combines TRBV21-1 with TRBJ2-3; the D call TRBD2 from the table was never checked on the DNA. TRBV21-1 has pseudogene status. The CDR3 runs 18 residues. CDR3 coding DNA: TGTGCCAGCACCGGGACTAGCGGGGGGGCACCAAACACAGATACGCAGTATTTT. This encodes CASTGTSGGAPNTDTQYF.

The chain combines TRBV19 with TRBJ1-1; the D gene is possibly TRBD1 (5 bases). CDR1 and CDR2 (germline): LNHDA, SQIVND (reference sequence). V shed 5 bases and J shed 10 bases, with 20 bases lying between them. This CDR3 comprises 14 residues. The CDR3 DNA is TGTGCCAGTAGTCTGGATAGGGCGGGGGTTGGAGCTTTCTTT. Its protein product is CASSLDRAGVGAFF.

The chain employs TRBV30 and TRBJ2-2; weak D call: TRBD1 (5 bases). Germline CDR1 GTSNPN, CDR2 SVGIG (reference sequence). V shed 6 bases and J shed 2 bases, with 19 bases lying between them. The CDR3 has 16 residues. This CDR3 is CACLTERQINTGELFF. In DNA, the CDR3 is TGTGCCTGCCTTACCGAGAGACAGATTAACACCGGGGAGCTGTTTTTT.

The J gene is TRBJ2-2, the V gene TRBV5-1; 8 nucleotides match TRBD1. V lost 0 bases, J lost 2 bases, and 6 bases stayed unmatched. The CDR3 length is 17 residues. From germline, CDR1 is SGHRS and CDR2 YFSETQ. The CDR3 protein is CASSLAGTGVNTGELFF. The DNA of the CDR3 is TGCGCCAGCAGCTTGGCCGGGACAGGCGTCAACACCGGGGAGCTGTTTTTT. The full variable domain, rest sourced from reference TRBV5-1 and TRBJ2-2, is KAGVTQTPRYLIKTRGQQVTLSCSPISGHRSVSWYQQTPGQGLQFLFEYFSETQRNKGNFPGRFSGRQFSNSRSEMNVSTLELGDSALYLCASSLAGTGVNTGELFFGEGSRLTVL.

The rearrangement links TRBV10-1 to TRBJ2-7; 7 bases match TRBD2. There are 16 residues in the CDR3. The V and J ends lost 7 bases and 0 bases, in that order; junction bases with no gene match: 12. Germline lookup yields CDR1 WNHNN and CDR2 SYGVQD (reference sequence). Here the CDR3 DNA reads TGCGCCAGCATTCCTCCGACTAGCCCGCACTCCTACGAGCAGTACTTC. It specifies CASIPPTSPHSYEQYF.

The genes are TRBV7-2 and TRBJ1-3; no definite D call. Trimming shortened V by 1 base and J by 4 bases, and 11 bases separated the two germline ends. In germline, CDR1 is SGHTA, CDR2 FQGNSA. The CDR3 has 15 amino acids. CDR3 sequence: CASSLVVGVGNTIYF. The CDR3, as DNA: TGTGCCAGCAGCTTAGTGGTCGGGGTAGGAAACACCATATATTTT.

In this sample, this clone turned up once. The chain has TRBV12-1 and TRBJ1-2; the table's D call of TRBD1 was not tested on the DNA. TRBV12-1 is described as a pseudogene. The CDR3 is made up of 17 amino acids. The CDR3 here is CASSIPTRDRGTYGYTF. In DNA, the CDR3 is TGTGCCAGCAGCATTCCCACCCGGGACAGGGGTACCTATGGCTACACCTTC.

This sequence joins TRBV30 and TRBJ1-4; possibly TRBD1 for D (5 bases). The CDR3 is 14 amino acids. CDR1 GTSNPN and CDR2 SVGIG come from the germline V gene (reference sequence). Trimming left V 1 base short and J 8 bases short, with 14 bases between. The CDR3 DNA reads TGTGCCTGGAGTGAAATAGGGGTAAAGGAAAAACTGTTTTTT. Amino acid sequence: CAWSEIGVKEKLFF.